This T cell receptor beta chain was recovered during a study of blood T cells in healthy people across ages. Study results and caveats: Bulk PBMC profiling left naive and antigen-experienced comparisons inconclusive.

This CDR3 has 15 amino acids. The germline V gene encodes CDR1 SGDLS and CDR2 YYNGEE. Deletions cut 2 bases from V and 6 bases from J, with 15 bases between. It was with a sample-barcoded 5' primer and a J-beta primer mix that a second PCR of about 6 to 12 cycles was run. Using its own MiXCR run on the 5' RACE reads, TCRdb lists one record per CDR3 protein. The sample lists fewer than 2 million distinct CDR3 sequences; roughly two fifths were seen once. This clonotype was detected only a few times. As yet, its antigen is unknown. The chain carries TRBV9 and TRBJ2-1; D may be TRBD2 (7 bases). This clonotype was obtained from a human donor in good health. The sequenced material came from blood. CDR3 coding DNA: TGTGCCAGCAGCGTCCGGGGGGCCAGCTCCAATGAGCAGTTCTTC. Its protein is CASSVRGASSNEQFF.